The clone carrying this T cell receptor (beta chain) was seen at least ten times. Its target is unknown. V was cut by 6 bases and J by 3 bases, with 16 bases left in between. The germline gives CDR1 SGHTA, CDR2 FQGNSA. The CDR3 loop spans 15 amino acids. Stated time point: sample taken at primary tumor resection. Unsorted whole RNA samples from tumor, nontumor lung or frozen PBMC were sequenced. The entry originates in a study of spatial heterogeneity in lung cancer. General study points: Detection of ubiquitous tumor TCRs in blood was higher at resection than follow-up.

TCR cDNA molecules were tagged individually, and each one carried a unique molecular identifier. Via MiXCR, TCRdb re-called the 5' RACE reads, giving one row per CDR3 protein. The sample gives tens of thousands of distinct CDR3 sequences, around 8.6% of which show up once; roughly 7.2% is in the top ten. The V call is TRBV7-2, the J call TRBJ2-3; possibly TRBD2 for D (5 bases). This specimen was PBMCs, taken at surgery. The origin of this receptor is a male donor with early-stage non-small cell lung cancer. CDR3 DNA: TGTGCCAGCAGGCCCACTAGTCAGGCGACAGATACGCAGTATTTT. Its translation is CASRPTSQATDTQYF.